This T cell receptor beta chain derives from a study of beta chain features in type 1 diabetes (dated by TCRdb to between 2018 and 2020). Concerning the study at large: Mean age, gender distribution, total cell number and subset yield did not differ between patients and healthy donors. A total of approximately 99,000,000 sorted cells were examined across all samples, and RNA yield correlated strongly with the number of cells per subset. The study compared the TCRB repertoires of sorted circulating CD4+ T cell subsets in recently diagnosed type 1 diabetes patients with those in matched healthy donors. Whereas all 30 or so donors provided naive and central memory subsets, regulatory and stem cell-like memory subsets were isolated from just 8 patients and about eight healthy donors.

Comments on this clone: What this receptor recognizes is not known. Within one base of it there is no much larger clone, and no base qualities were kept.

The High Capacity cDNA Reverse Transcription Kit was used to reverse transcribe all of the isolated RNA, meaning that expressed TCRB transcripts were what got sequenced. Deep immunoSEQ sequencing was performed on naive, central memory and regulatory T cell samples, with an average of roughly 4 million total reads per sample. Sorted cells were lysed in RLT buffer, and RNA was extracted using DNase-treated RNeasy Micro or Mini kits according to cell number. To prevent cross-contamination, every cell subset was processed on its own, while patient and healthy donor samples were processed together. Using the immunoSEQ multiplex PCR, TCRB sequences were amplified from cDNA into 87-bp fragments spanning the CDR3 region. The amplicons were sequenced using the Illumina HiSeq platform. In the paper's pipeline: Synthetic template baselines were used to correct PCR bias computationally, reads within Hamming distance 2 were collapsed, and singletons that could not be merged were discarded. Reads were aligned against IMGT so that V, D and J genes, CDR3 length and insertions or deletions at six rearrangement sites could be assigned. Within each subset, clonotype counts were normalized to sorted cell number, after which true diversity and Gini coefficients were computed with the tcR R package. The overlap coefficient, calculated on TCRB nucleotide sequences, was used to quantify repertoire sharing. Entries here come from immuneACCESS through TCRdb and include only in-frame sequences with V and J called. Some clones fail to appear in such tables; in the studies checked, an unresolved V gene covers under half of the shortfall, and the cause of the remainder is unknown. The DNA gave D and trimming, while V, J and clone size come from that table. This sample comprises about 200,000 clones, 9.5% to 13% of them detected only once. The top ten hold roughly 1.4% of the sample.

Study-level results and caveats: Because small numbers of individuals were included in the HLA sub-analyses, any influence of HLA type on TCRB rearrangement was left unresolved. Type 1 diabetes patients showed a moderate but significant shortening of TCRB CDR3 length in all four CD4+ subsets. The naive, central memory and regulatory TCRB repertoires appeared to resemble one another more closely among patients than among healthy donors. Because cDNA was sequenced instead of genomic DNA, highly expressing activated cells could be over-represented, though the groups showed no difference in activation or CD3 levels. Shorter templates might be favored by PCR, yet because patient and control samples were amplified and corrected together, any such skew would affect both groups equally. Patients with type 1 diabetes made fewer insertions and deleted more nucleotides at VDJ recombination sites, implying thymic rearrangement abnormalities.

From each donor, a single peripheral blood sample of about 100 mL on average was drawn into heparinised tubes. Naive, central memory, regulatory and stem cell-like memory CD4+ T cells were sorted on a BD FACSAria II using a panel including CD45RO, CCR7, CD25, CD127, CD95 and CD27. A purity above 98% was achieved for all sorted populations. PBMCs were isolated right away by Lymphoprep density gradient centrifugation and were stained directly, without culture. So that batch effects would be minimized, each experiment stained and sorted samples in pairs, pairing one healthy donor with one patient. Deletion took 2 bases off V and 6 bases off J, with a span of 20 bases between the germline ends. The CDR3, cysteine through phenylalanine, is 16 amino acids long. CDR3 DNA only is kept here, 48 bases in frame from base 1. CDR1 and CDR2, looked up from the germline V gene, are MNHNS and SASEGT.

Sequenced input: central memory CD4+ T cells from blood. The sequence is built from TRBV6-1 and TRBJ2-7, with a weak D call of TRBD2 (6 bases match). The sequence came from a man aged 18 to 30 in good health. The CDR3 corresponds to CASSELGRGMLAEQYF. The DNA sequence follows: TGTGCCAGCAGTGAACTGGGACGGGGGATGTTAGCCGAGCAGTACTTC.